A single sample gave rise to the 5 T cell receptor beta chains below, sequenced in a study of T cells in Graves' hyperthyroidism and ophthalmopathy (dated by TCRdb to between 2018 and 2021). The library was made by multiplex PCR. Sequencing was carried out with an Illumina HiSeq 2000. TCR beta CDR3 regions were amplified from RNA transcripts. A first-round RT-PCR of the TCR CDR3 used the HTBI primer set with the Qiagen OneStep RT-PCR kit. The public reads were reprocessed in TCRdb via fastp at Q25 and MiXCR, keeping in-frame beta chains. Here each entry gathers all rows of one CDR3 protein and keeps the most common genes and DNA. This sample has 350,000 or so distinct CDR3 sequences in its table, and 15% to 20% of those were observed once. Roughly 15% of the sample is held by the ten biggest clonotypes. Sequencing input: blood. These receptors all come from a woman aged 40 to 55 with Graves' ophthalmopathy.

This clonotype showed up many times. This chain links TRBV19 with TRBJ1-1; D may be TRBD1 (6 bases). Germline CDR1 reads LNHDA; CDR2 reads SQIVND (reference sequence). Trimming stripped 3 bases from V and 8 bases from J, with 13 bases between. The CDR3 sequence is 13 residues long. DNA for the CDR3: TGTGCCAGTAGTATCTGGCAGGGGAAAGAAGCTTTCTTT. The encoded protein is CASSIWQGKEAFF.

This clonotype was recorded many times. This chain joins TRBV20-1 and TRBJ1-5; D may be TRBD1 (5 bases). Germline V gives CDR1 DFQATT, CDR2 SNEGSKA (reference sequence). The CDR3 is 16 amino acids. Trimming took off 3 bases at V and 2 bases at J, with 17 bases between the two ends. The CDR3 is CSASKTARGGNQPQHF. The CDR3 DNA reads TGCAGTGCTAGTAAGACAGCTCGCGGTGGCAATCAGCCCCAGCATTTT.

This clonotype was recorded at least ten times. The rearrangement links TRBV25-1 to TRBJ1-2; no firm D call. In germline, CDR1 is MGHDK, CDR2 SYGVNS. The CDR3 contains 12 residues. Trimming stripped 7 bases from V and 2 bases from J, with 8 bases between. CDR3 DNA sequence: TGTGCCAGCACGATGGGCAACTATGGCTACACCTTC. It yields the protein CASTMGNYGYTF.

This clonotype has ten or more counts. The CDR3 coding sequence is TGTGCCAGCTCGACAGCTAACTATGGCTACACCTTC. Translation gives CASSTANYGYTF. The gene calls are TRBV28 and TRBJ1-2; tentatively, D is TRBD1 (5 bases). CDR3 length: 12 amino acids. V shed 8 bases and J shed 0 bases, with 7 bases lying between them. Germline V gives CDR1 MDHEN, CDR2 SYDVKM.

This clonotype has a handful of counts. The chain joins TRBV28 to TRBJ1-5; unclear D gene. CDR3 length: 17 residues. Trimming stripped 2 bases from V and 3 bases from J, with 17 bases between. Germline loops: CDR1 MDHEN, CDR2 SYDVKM. CDR3 loop: CASSLRIGRRNNQPQHF. The CDR3 DNA sequence: TGTGCCAGCAGTTTAAGGATTGGGAGGAGGAACAATCAGCCCCAGCATTTT.